The 7 T cell receptor beta chains listed next were all sequenced from one sample in a study of cytomegalovirus exposure and HLA in healthy donors. A multiplex PCR was run with 60 Vbeta primers and 13 Jbeta primers. Only in-frame clones appear in the TCRdb table, and some are missing; sequencing was by immunoSEQ multiplex PCR. The sample yields 150,000 to 200,000 clones, roughly a tenth seen once. Sequencing was done on a sample of PBMCs. The receptors were gathered from a young woman in good health and CMV-seropositive.

The CDR3 DNA sequence: TGTGCCACCCGGACTGGAATGTATAGCAATCAGCCCCAGCATTTT. It is translated as CATRTGMYSNQPQHF. The gene calls are TRBV19 and TRBJ1-5; D is unresolved. This CDR3 spans 15 amino acids. Per the germline V gene, CDR1 is LNHDA and CDR2 is SQIVND (reference sequence). Trimming removed 10 bases from V and 0 bases from J, with 16 bases in between.

The chain combines TRBV7-6 with TRBJ2-1, with 9 nucleotides matching TRBD2. The V gene end was trimmed by 1 base and the J gene end by 2 bases; junction bases not matched to a gene: 0. From germline, CDR1 is SGHVS and CDR2 FNYEAQ. This CDR3 has 15 residues. CDR3 residues: CASSLGTSAYNEQFF. Written as DNA, the CDR3 is TGTGCCAGCAGCTTAGGGACTAGCGCCTACAATGAGCAGTTCTTC.

The J gene is TRBJ2-2, the V gene TRBV5-1, with D unresolved. The CDR3 is 14 amino acids. Germline CDR1 and CDR2: SGHRS and YFSETQ. The germline V and J ends were trimmed by 0 bases and 7 bases, with 10 bases remaining between them. This chain's CDR3 is CASSLGDEVGELFF. The CDR3 DNA follows: TGCGCCAGCAGCTTGGGTGATGAGGTCGGGGAGCTGTTTTTT.

The V call is TRBV11-2, the J call TRBJ2-1; D might be TRBD2 (5 bases). Germline CDR1 SGHAT, CDR2 FQNNGV. Trimming shortened V by 1 base and J by 7 bases, and 17 bases separated the two germline ends. This CDR3 contains 16 residues. The CDR3: CASSLVRGRRGNEQFF. The CDR3 DNA follows: TGTGCCAGCAGCTTAGTGCGAGGGAGAAGAGGAAATGAGCAGTTCTTC.

This clone was counted many times. The genes are TRBV7-9 and TRBJ1-2; D is ambiguous. Germline CDR1 reads SEHNR; CDR2 reads FQNEAQ (reference sequence). The germline V and J ends were trimmed by 1 base and 8 bases, with 5 bases remaining between them. The CDR3 is 11 residues long. The CDR3, as DNA: TGTGCCAGCAGCTTAGGGCCGGGCTACACCTTC. Translation: CASSLGPGYTF.

This clone was counted only a few times. The DNA for the CDR3 is TGCGCCAGCAGCTCCCCGGGACTAGACGAGGGCGGGGAGCTGTTTTTT. Translating gives CASSSPGLDEGGELFF. J is TRBJ2-2 and V is TRBV23-1; 8 bases agree with TRBD2. TRBV23-1 counts as an open reading frame of uncertain function. V lost 6 bases to trimming and J lost 7 bases; unmatched junction nucleotides: 13. The CDR3 spans 16 residues.

V usage is TRBV4-2 and J usage is TRBJ2-7; 10 bases align to TRBD2. Germline-derived CDR1 and CDR2 are LGHNA and YNFKEQ. This CDR3 is built from 15 residues. The ends lost 4 bases at V and 3 bases at J; junction bases unmatched: 6. The CDR3 nucleotides are TGTGCCAGCAGCCTTTTTGGGACTAGCGACTACGAGCAGTACTTC. Translated: CASSLFGTSDYEQYF.